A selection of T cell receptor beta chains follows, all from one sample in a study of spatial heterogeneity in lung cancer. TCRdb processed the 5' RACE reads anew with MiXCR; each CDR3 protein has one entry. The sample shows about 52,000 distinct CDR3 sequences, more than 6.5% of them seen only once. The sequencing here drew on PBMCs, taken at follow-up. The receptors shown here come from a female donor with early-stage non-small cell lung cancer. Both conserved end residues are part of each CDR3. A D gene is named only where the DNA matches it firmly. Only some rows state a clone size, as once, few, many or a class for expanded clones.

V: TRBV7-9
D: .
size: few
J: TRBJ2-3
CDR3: CASSPQTYSDTQYF
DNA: TGTGCCAGCAGCCCGCAGACGTACTCAGATACGCAGTATTTT

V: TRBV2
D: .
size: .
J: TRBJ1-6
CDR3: CASRQQGSYNSPLHF
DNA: TGTGCCAGCAGACAACAGGGCAGCTATAATTCACCCCTCCACTTT

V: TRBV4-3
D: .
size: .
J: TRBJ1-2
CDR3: CASSQEWSIPNYGYTF
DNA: TGCGCCAGCAGCCAAGAATGGAGCATCCCGAACTATGGCTACACCTTC

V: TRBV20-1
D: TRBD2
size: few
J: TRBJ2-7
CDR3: CSASQASGGNEQYF
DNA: TGCAGTGCTAGTCAGGCTAGCGGGGGGAACGAGCAGTACTTC

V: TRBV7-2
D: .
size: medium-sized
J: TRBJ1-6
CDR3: CASSLYPRGSPLHF
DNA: TGTGCCAGCAGCTTATACCCGAGAGGATCACCCCTCCACTTT

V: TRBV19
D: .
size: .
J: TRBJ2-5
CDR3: CATRQSETQYF
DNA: TGTGCCACACGACAGAGCGAGACCCAGTACTTC

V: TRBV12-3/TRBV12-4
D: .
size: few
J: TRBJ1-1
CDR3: CASSLAGAGTEAFF
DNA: TGTGCCAGCAGTTTGGCAGGGGCGGGCACTGAAGCTTTCTTT

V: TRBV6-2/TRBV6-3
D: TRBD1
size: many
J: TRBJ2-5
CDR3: CASSTTTGGQETQYF
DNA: TGTGCCAGCAGTACGACTACAGGGGGCCAAGAGACCCAGTACTTC

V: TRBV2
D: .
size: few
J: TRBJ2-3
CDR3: CASSRWAVKVADTQYF
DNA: TGTGCCAGCAGCCGGTGGGCAGTAAAGGTGGCAGATACGCAGTATTTT

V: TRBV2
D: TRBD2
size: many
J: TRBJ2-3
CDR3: CASKMQRGEIDTQYF
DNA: TGTGCCAGCAAAATGCAGCGGGGGGAGATAGATACGCAGTATTTT

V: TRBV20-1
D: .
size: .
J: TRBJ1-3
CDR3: CSASDTNTIYF
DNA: TGCAGTGCTAGTGATACGAACACCATATATTTT

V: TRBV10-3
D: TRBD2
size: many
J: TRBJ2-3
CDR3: CAIRGGPKATDTQYF
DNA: TGTGCCATCAGGGGAGGGCCGAAGGCCACAGATACGCAGTATTTT

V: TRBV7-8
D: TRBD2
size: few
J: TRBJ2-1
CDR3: CASSNPPGTSNEQFF
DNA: TGTGCCAGCAGTAACCCGCCCGGGACTAGCAATGAGCAGTTCTTC

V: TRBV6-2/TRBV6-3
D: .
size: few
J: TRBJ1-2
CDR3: CASSYPAGYFYGYTF
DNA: TGTGCCAGCAGTTACCCGGCGGGGTATTTCTATGGCTACACCTTC

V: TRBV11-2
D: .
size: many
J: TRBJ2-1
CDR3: CASTPGGGPYNEQFF
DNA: TGTGCCAGCACCCCAGGGGGAGGGCCCTACAATGAGCAGTTCTTC

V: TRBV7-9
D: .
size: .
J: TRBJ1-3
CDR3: CASSAVGSSGNTIYF
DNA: TGTGCCAGCAGCGCAGTTGGCTCCTCTGGAAACACCATATATTTT

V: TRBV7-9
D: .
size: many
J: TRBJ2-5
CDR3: CASSLSLAGQETQYF
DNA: TGTGCCAGCAGCCTTTCCTTGGCAGGGCAAGAGACCCAGTACTTC

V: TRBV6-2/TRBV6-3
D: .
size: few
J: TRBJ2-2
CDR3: CASSYRRDKITGELFF
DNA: TGTGCCAGCAGTTACCGCCGGGACAAGATCACCGGGGAGCTGTTTTTT

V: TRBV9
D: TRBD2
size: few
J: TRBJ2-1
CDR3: CASSVVGGSYNEQFF
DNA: TGTGCCAGCAGCGTAGTCGGGGGGTCCTACAATGAGCAGTTCTTC

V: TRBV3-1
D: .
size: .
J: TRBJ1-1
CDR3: CASSQVVGATEAFF
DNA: TGTGCCAGCAGCCAAGTTGTCGGGGCCACTGAAGCTTTCTTT

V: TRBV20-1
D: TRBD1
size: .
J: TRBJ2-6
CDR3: CSASTGPSGANVLTF
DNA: TGCAGTGCTTCGACAGGGCCCTCTGGGGCCAACGTCCTGACTTTC

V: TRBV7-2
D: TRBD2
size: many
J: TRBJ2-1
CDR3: CASSLASSGGAYNEQFF
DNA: TGTGCCAGCAGCTTAGCTTCTAGCGGGGGGGCTTACAATGAGCAGTTCTTC

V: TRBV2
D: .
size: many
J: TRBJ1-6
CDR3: CASSERTADSPLHF
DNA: TGTGCCAGCAGTGAAAGGACAGCTGATTCACCCCTCCACTTT

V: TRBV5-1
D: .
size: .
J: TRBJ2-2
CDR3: CAGSLGGNTGELFF
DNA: TGCGCCGGCAGCTTAGGAGGGAACACCGGGGAGCTGTTTTTT

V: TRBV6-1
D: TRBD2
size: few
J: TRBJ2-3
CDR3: CASTPQRTSGGSTDTQYF
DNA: TGTGCCAGCACCCCCCAGCGGACTAGCGGGGGGAGCACAGATACGCAGTATTTT

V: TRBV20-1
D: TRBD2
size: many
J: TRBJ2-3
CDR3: CSANRGGQGTDTQYF
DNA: TGCAGTGCTAACCGGGGGGGCCAAGGGACAGATACGCAGTATTTT

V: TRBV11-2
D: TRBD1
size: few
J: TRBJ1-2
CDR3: CASRTGNYGYTF
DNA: TGTGCCAGCCGGACAGGGAACTATGGCTACACCTTC

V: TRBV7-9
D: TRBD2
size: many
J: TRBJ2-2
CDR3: CASTAGLGELFF
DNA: TGTGCCAGCACAGCGGGGCTCGGGGAGCTGTTTTTT

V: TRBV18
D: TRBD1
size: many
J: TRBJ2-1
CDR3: CASSPGTGEFF
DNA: TGTGCCAGCTCACCTGGGACAGGGGAGTTCTTC

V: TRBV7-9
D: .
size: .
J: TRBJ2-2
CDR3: CASSLISGAGELFF
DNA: TGTGCCAGCAGCTTAATATCAGGAGCCGGGGAGCTGTTTTTT

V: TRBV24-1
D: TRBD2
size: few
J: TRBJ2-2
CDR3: CATPPSGGHGNTGELFF
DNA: TGTGCCACCCCCCCTAGCGGGGGCCATGGGAACACCGGGGAGCTGTTTTTT

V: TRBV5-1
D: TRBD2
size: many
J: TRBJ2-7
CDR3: CASSLIPGGEQYF
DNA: TGCGCCAGCAGCTTAATCCCGGGGGGCGAGCAGTACTTC

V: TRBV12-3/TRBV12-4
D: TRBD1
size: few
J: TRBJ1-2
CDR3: CASSPTGTGARNYGYTF
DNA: TGTGCCAGCAGCCCAACCGGGACAGGGGCCCGTAACTATGGCTACACCTTC

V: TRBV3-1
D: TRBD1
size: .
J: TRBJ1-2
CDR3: CASRQQGVYGYTF
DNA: TGTGCCAGCAGACAACAGGGGGTCTATGGCTACACCTTC

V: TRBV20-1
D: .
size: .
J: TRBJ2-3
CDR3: CSAREGTAGRADTQYF
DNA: TGCAGTGCTAGGGAGGGGACCGCGGGGCGGGCAGATACGCAGTATTTT